The T cell receptor (beta chain) under discussion was sequenced for a study of blood T cell repertoires in COVID-19. Germline CDR1 reads SGHAT; CDR2 reads FQNNGV. CDR3 size: 16 residues. The V gene lost 2 bases and the J gene lost 2 bases, with 13 bases spanning the gap. Clones were read by immunoSEQ multiplex PCR, and TCRdb kept only the in-frame ones, dropping some. The table shows roughly 150,000 clones, with approximately 86% occurring only once. The sample comprised peripheral blood. This chain connects TRBV11-2 to TRBJ1-5; TRBD1 is a possible D gene (5 bases). This TCR came from a human donor in a cohort sampled during active COVID-19. The DNA for the CDR3 is TGTGCCAGCAGCTTATTCGGGGGGACGGGCAATCAGCCCCAGCATTTT. It is translated as CASSLFGGTGNQPQHF. Full variable domain (outside the CDR3, taken from reference TRBV11-2 and TRBJ1-5): EAGVAQSPRYKIIEKRQSVAFWCNPISGHATLYWYQQILGQGPKLLIQFQNNGVVDDSQLPKDRFSAERLKGVDSTLKIQPAKLEDSAVYLCASSLFGGTGNQPQHFGDGTRLSIL.